Listed below are T cell receptor beta chains from one sample, sequenced in a study of blood T cell repertoires in COVID-19. Sequencing used immunoSEQ multiplex PCR; TCRdb keeps in-frame clones, though not all of them. Among 180,000 or so clones listed, 75% to 90% were seen once. The specimen sequenced was peripheral blood. The receptors originated from a human donor with active or convalescent COVID-19. The donor label of this sample is uncertain. CDR3s include the opening cysteine and the closing phenylalanine or tryptophan. Fields, in order: V gene, D gene, J gene, CDR3 protein, CDR3 DNA. A D gene is named only where the DNA matches it firmly.

V gene: TRBV12-5
D gene: .
J gene: TRBJ2-7
CDR3 protein: CASGLVRGREGGERDYEQYF
CDR3 DNA: TGTGCTAGTGGTTTGGTACGAGGCAGGGAGGGGGGTGAGCGAGACTACGAGCAGTACTTC

V gene: TRBV11-3
D gene: TRBD2
J gene: TRBJ2-1
CDR3 protein: CASSSPGLNLQFF
CDR3 DNA: TGTGCCAGCAGCTCCCCGGGACTAAATTTGCAGTTCTTC

V gene: TRBV9
D gene: TRBD2
J gene: TRBJ2-2
CDR3 protein: CASSVESAGGLGGELFF
CDR3 DNA: TGTGCCAGCAGCGTAGAGTCTGCGGGAGGACTGGGCGGGGAGCTGTTTTTT

V gene: TRBV5-1
D gene: .
J gene: TRBJ1-1
CDR3 protein: CASSLWGETEAFF
CDR3 DNA: TGCGCCAGCAGCTTGTGGGGGGAGACTGAAGCTTTCTTT

V gene: TRBV7-6
D gene: .
J gene: TRBJ2-5
CDR3 protein: CASSLVSGRETQYF
CDR3 DNA: TGTGCCAGCAGCTTAGTATCAGGGCGAGAGACCCAGTACTTC

V gene: TRBV5-6
D gene: .
J gene: TRBJ1-1
CDR3 protein: CASSLRGSEAFF
CDR3 DNA: TGTGCCAGCAGCTTGAGGGGCTCTGAAGCTTTCTTT

V gene: TRBV3-1/TRBV3-2
D gene: .
J gene: TRBJ1-3
CDR3 protein: CASSLTTHSGNTIYF
CDR3 DNA: TGTGCCAGCAGCCTTACTACCCACTCTGGAAACACCATATATTTT

V gene: TRBV7-3
D gene: .
J gene: TRBJ1-1
CDR3 protein: CASSSGHQRTEAFF
CDR3 DNA: TGTGCCAGCAGCTCGGGACACCAGAGGACTGAAGCTTTCTTT

V gene: TRBV5-4
D gene: TRBD2
J gene: TRBJ2-7
CDR3 protein: CASSLELARSSYEQYF
CDR3 DNA: TGTGCCAGCAGCTTAGAACTAGCGCGGAGCTCCTACGAGCAGTACTTC

V gene: TRBV11-2
D gene: .
J gene: TRBJ2-3
CDR3 protein: CASSFRAGGSRGSTDTQYF
CDR3 DNA: TGTGCCAGCAGCTTCAGGGCCGGAGGCTCGAGGGGGAGCACAGATACGCAGTATTTT

V gene: TRBV6-5
D gene: TRBD2
J gene: TRBJ2-3
CDR3 protein: CASSYSAGGLTDTQYF
CDR3 DNA: TGTGCCAGCAGTTACTCGGCGGGGGGGTTGACAGATACGCAGTATTTT

V gene: TRBV5-1
D gene: .
J gene: TRBJ2-3
CDR3 protein: CASSLTAASTDTQYF
CDR3 DNA: TGCGCCAGCAGCTTAACAGCGGCTAGCACAGATACGCAGTATTTT

V gene: TRBV7-3
D gene: .
J gene: TRBJ2-7
CDR3 protein: CASSLTVGAYEQYF
CDR3 DNA: TGTGCCAGCAGCTTAACGGTCGGGGCCTACGAGCAGTACTTC

V gene: TRBV24-1
D gene: .
J gene: TRBJ1-1
CDR3 protein: CATSGSGPGTEAFF
CDR3 DNA: TGTGCCACCAGTGGCAGCGGACCCGGGACTGAAGCTTTCTTT